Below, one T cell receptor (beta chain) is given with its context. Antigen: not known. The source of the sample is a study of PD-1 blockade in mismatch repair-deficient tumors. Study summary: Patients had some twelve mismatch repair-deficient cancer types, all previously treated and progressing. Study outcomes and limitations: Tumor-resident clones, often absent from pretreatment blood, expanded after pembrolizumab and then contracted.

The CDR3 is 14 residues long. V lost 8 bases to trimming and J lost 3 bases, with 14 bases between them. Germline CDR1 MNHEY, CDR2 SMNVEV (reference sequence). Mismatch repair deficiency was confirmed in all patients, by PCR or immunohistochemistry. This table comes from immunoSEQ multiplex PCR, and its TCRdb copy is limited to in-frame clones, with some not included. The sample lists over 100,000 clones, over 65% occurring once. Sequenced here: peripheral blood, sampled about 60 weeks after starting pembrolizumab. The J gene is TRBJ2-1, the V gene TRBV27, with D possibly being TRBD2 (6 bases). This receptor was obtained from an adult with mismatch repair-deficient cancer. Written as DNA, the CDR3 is TGTGCCAGCCGGGGACTGGAGATCTACAATGAGCAGTTCTTC. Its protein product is CASRGLEIYNEQFF.